This TCR beta chain was identified in a study of T cells after yellow fever vaccination (dated by TCRdb to the late 2010s). Regarding the study in general: The SMART-Seq v4 Ultra Low Input RNA kit was used to prepare libraries from fractions with low cell numbers. Blood samples were taken at several timepoints before and after primary and secondary immunization, and bulk PBMC replicates and cell subsets were isolated. Two healthy male donors, one aged 18 to 30 and one aged 30 to 40 years, made up the cohort. To track T-cell clones before and after primary and booster YFV17D yellow fever vaccination, bulk TCR alpha and beta repertoires were sequenced longitudinally.

General conclusions and limits of the study: The secondary T-cell response was weaker than the primary response but faster, peaking on day 5 instead of day 15. After the booster, most of the clones that had expanded following primary vaccination were detected again (about 95% of CD4 and around 90% of CD8), which suggests that memory was broadly maintained. Because the study included only two donors, the extent to which the findings can be generalized is limited. A small share of clonotypes was detected in both CD4 and CD8 compartments, with the overlap likely arising from convergent recombination. FACS-sorted repertoires could contain abundant contaminating clonotypes from the bulk population, so computational filtering was required.

The treatment or condition label for this specimen denotes: live attenuated yellow fever vaccine strain. Two biological replicates of bulk PBMCs were collected at each blood-draw timepoint. PBMCs were isolated from peripheral blood using a standard Ficoll-Paque protocol. TriZol was used to extract RNA from bulk PBMCs, CD4 and CD8 fractions, and dextramer-positive and dextramer-negative fractions. This sample was sequenced with an Illumina NovaSeq 6000. TCR cDNA was synthesized by 5'RACE template switching, through which a universal primer site and unique molecular identifiers were introduced. Priming of cDNA synthesis was performed from both the TCR alpha and TCR beta constant segments. Two PCR steps were used to amplify libraries, with sample barcodes and sequencing adapters being added in the second step. Libraries were sequenced on Illumina HiSeq 2500 (2x100 bp) or NovaSeq (2x150 bp). The paper's processing steps were these. MIGEC was used to demultiplex reads and collapse the reads into UMI consensus sequences, and MiXCR was used for V(D)J alignment. Clonotypes responding to the vaccine were identified with edgeR on replicate PBMC samples, with the criteria of FDR below 0.01 and a log2 fold change above 5 up to day 15. Each bulk clonotype received a CD4 or CD8 identity based on whether the sequenced CD4 or CD8 repertoire contained that clonotype at higher abundance. Clones were called with MiXCR by TCRdb after fastp trimmed the public reads at Q25, and only in-frame beta chains were retained. Each entry is one CDR3 protein sequence, shown with its most common DNA and genes. These V and J calls are TCRdb output, not the study's own analysis. The sample records approximately 240,000 distinct CDR3 sequences, more than 3.5% of which are singletons. The ten top clones hold 15% to 20% of the sample.

The germline V gene (reference sequence) gives CDR1 as SGHKS and CDR2 as YYEKEE. From the cysteine up to the phenylalanine, the CDR3 has a length of 13 residues. Left in the record is the CDR3 DNA by itself, 39 bases read in frame from the first base. The germline V end is reduced by 5 bases and the J end by 1 base; junction bases left unmatched: 0. This clonotype was counted ten times or more. Its specific antigen is unknown. No much larger clone exists at a distance of one base, and base qualities are not known. This receptor was taken from a man aged 18 to 29 who received the YFV17D yellow fever vaccine. The V and J genes are TRBV5-5 and TRBJ2-5, with 9 bases aligning to TRBD1. Material: PBMCs, obtained 15 days after the yellow fever booster vaccination. CDR3 region: CASRTGGQETQYF. The DNA sequence follows: TGTGCCAGCAGGACAGGGGGCCAAGAGACCCAGTACTTC. The CDR3 plus the reference TRBV5-5 and TRBJ2-5 genes for the other parts give the full variable domain: DAGVTQSPTHLIKTRGQQVTLRCSPISGHKSVSWYQQVLGQGPQFIFQYYEKEERGRGNFPDRFSARQFPNYSSELNVNALLLGDSALYLCASRTGGQETQYFGPGTRLLVL.